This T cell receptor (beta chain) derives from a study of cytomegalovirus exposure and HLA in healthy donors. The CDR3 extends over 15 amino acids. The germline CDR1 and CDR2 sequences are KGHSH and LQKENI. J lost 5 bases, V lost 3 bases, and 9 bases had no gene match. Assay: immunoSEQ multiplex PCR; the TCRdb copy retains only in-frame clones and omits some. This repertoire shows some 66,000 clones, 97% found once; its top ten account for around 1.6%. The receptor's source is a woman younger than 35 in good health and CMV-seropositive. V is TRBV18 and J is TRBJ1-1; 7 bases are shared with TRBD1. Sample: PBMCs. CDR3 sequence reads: CASSPSRDSGTEAFF. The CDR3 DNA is TGTGCCAGCTCACCTAGTAGGGACAGTGGAACTGAAGCTTTCTTT. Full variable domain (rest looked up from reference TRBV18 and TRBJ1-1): NAGVMQNPRHLVRRRGQEARLRCSPMKGHSHVYWYRQLPEEGLKFMVYLQKENIIDESGMPKERFSAEFPKEGPSILRIQQVVRGDSAAYFCASSPSRDSGTEAFFGQGTRLTVV.